The 11 T cell receptor beta chains given below trace back to one sample, sequenced in a study of CD8+ T cells in alopecia areata. Isolated RNA was reverse transcribed into cDNA used as the sequencing template. The method was immunoSEQ multiplex PCR; TCRdb's version includes in-frame clones alone and lacks a portion of them. Of about 97,000 clones in the sample, approximately 42% are singletons; the top ten hold approximately 1.4%. Sequenced sample: CD4+ T cells sorted from blood. These receptors were collected from a human donor with alopecia areata.

V gene TRBV7-2 combines with J gene TRBJ2-1; 8 bases match TRBD2. The CDR3 length is 16 residues. Germline trimming cut 4 bases from V and 9 bases from J; bases unmatched to any gene: 14. From germline, CDR1 is SGHTA and CDR2 FQGNSA. The CDR3 sequence: CASSSSQGTRGSEQFF. CDR3 in DNA: TGTGCCAGCAGCTCCTCTCAGGGGACTAGGGGGTCTGAGCAGTTCTTC.

A few counts support this clone. This sequence joins TRBV2 and TRBJ2-3, with D unclear. The germline V and J ends were trimmed by 7 bases and 2 bases, with 13 bases remaining between them. Looked up from germline, CDR1 is SNHLY and CDR2 is FYNNEI. CDR3 size: 14 residues. The CDR3 DNA is TGTGCCAGCACATATGAGGCCGTCACAGATACGCAGTATTTT. Translation: CASTYEAVTDTQYF. The variable domain in full, with the rest retrieved from reference TRBV2 and TRBJ2-3, is EPEVTQTPSHQVTQMGQEVILRCVPISNHLYFYWYRQILGQKVEFLVSFYNNEISEKSEIFDDQFSVERPDGSNFTLKIRSTKLEDSAMYFCASTYEAVTDTQYFGPGTRLTVL.

The CDR3 is CASSQGPTGNTEAFF. The CDR3, as DNA: TGTGCCAGCAGCCAAGGACCGACAGGGAACACTGAAGCTTTCTTT. The chain employs TRBV14 and TRBJ1-1; perhaps TRBD1 as D (6 bases). Germline CDR1 is SGHDN and CDR2 is FVKESK. Trimming took off 1 base at V and 1 base at J, with 10 bases between the two ends. The CDR3 sequence is 15 residues long.

CDR3 in amino acids: CAWRTSGSLGDEQFF. CDR3 in DNA: TGTGCCTGGAGGACTAGCGGGAGCTTAGGCGATGAGCAGTTCTTC. The chain couples TRBV30 to TRBJ2-1; 12 positions agree with TRBD2. CDR3 size: 15 residues. Trimming took 3 bases from V and 8 from J; bases not matched to a gene: 8. Germline V gene sequence: CDR1 GTSNPN, CDR2 SVGIG (reference sequence).

This rearrangement joins TRBV5-1 to TRBJ2-7; a possible D gene is TRBD2 (5 bases). The germline gives CDR1 SGHRS, CDR2 YFSETQ. Trimming pared 5 bases from V and 5 bases from J, leaving 17 bases between. The CDR3 contains 14 residues. CDR3 DNA: TGCGCCAGCAGTAGGGAAAAGGGAGCCCACGAGCAGTACTTC. This gives the protein CASSREKGAHEQYF.

This clone was counted a few times. The gene calls are TRBV4-2 and TRBJ2-3; 11 bases line up with TRBD2. Looked up from germline, CDR1 is LGHNA and CDR2 is YNFKEQ. The CDR3 has 16 amino acids. J lost 5 bases, V lost 2 bases, and 6 bases had no gene match. This CDR3 reads CASSQKLAGAGDTQYF. CDR3 coding DNA: TGTGCCAGCAGCCAAAAACTAGCGGGAGCAGGAGATACGCAGTATTTT.

This chain joins TRBV4-3 and TRBJ2-7; D is uncertain. The CDR3 has 14 amino acids. Germline CDR1 and CDR2: LGHNA and YSLEER. V was cut by 0 bases and J by 4 bases, with 10 bases left in between. CDR3 nucleotide sequence: TGCGCCAGCAGCCAAGATGTGCCACCGTACGAGCAGTACTTC. This codes for CASSQDVPPYEQYF.

This clone showed up just once. This chain connects TRBV5-1 to TRBJ2-2; D is possibly TRBD1 or TRBD2 (5 bases each). CDR1 SGHRS and CDR2 YFSETQ come from the germline V gene. The CDR3 runs to 16 residues. Trimming left V 9 bases short and J 0 bases short, with 18 bases between. CDR3 amino acids: CATSPRGPTNTGELFF. The CDR3 DNA follows: TGCGCCACCTCCCCCCGGGGACCAACGAACACCGGGGAGCTGTTTTTT. Supplemented by reference TRBV5-1 and TRBJ2-2, the full variable domain reads KAGVTQTPRYLIKTRGQQVTLSCSPISGHRSVSWYQQTPGQGLQFLFEYFSETQRNKGNFPGRFSGRQFSNSRSEMNVSTLELGDSALYLCATSPRGPTNTGELFFGEGSRLTVL.

The chain combines TRBV13 with TRBJ2-7, with a possible D match to TRBD1 (6 bases). This CDR3 is built from 14 residues. Germline V gives CDR1 PRHDT, CDR2 FYEKMQ (reference sequence). V lost 4 bases, J lost 2 bases, and 12 bases lay in between. The CDR3: CASSSRQAPYEQYF. The CDR3 region has the DNA TGTGCCAGCAGCTCTCGACAGGCCCCCTACGAGCAGTACTTC.

In its sample, this clone was seen a few times. V and J are TRBV25-1 and TRBJ2-7; 7 nucleotides align to TRBD2. Trimming at V came to 1 base and at J to 9 bases, leaving 6 bases not matched to a gene. The germline gives CDR1 MGHDK, CDR2 SYGVNS. The CDR3 loop spans 13 amino acids. The CDR3 coding sequence is TGTGCCAGCAGTGAATTACCCCGGACTAGGCAGTACTTC. Translated, it gives CASSELPRTRQYF.

The rearrangement links TRBV7-9 to TRBJ2-2; 7 nucleotides match TRBD1. Trimming removed 6 bases from V and 1 base from J; junction bases left unmatched: 2. The CDR3 loop spans 14 amino acids. CDR1 and CDR2 from the germline V gene are SEHNR and FQNEAQ (reference sequence). CDR3 protein: CASRRQGNTGELFF. CDR3 nucleotides: TGTGCCAGCAGGCGACAGGGGAACACCGGGGAGCTGTTTTTT.